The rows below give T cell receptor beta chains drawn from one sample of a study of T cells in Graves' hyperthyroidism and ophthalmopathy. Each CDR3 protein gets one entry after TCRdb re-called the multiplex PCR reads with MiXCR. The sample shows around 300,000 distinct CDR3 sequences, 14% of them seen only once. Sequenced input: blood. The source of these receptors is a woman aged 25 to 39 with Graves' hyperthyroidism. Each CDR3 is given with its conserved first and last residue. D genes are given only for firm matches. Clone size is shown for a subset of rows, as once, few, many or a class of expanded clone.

TGTGCCAGCAGTCCCGGAGGGGGGACGAACTCCTACAATGAGCAGTTCTTC CASSPGGGTNSYNEQFF - TRBJ2-1 many TRBV28
TGCAGTGTCTCTTCTGGGACTACCAAAGAGACCCAGTACTTC CSVSSGTTKETQYF TRBD2 TRBJ2-5 many TRBV20-1
TGTGCCAGCAGCCCCACTAGCGGGAGCTACGAGCAGTACTTC CASSPTSGSYEQYF TRBD2 TRBJ2-7 many TRBV11-2
TGCAGTGCAACCGGGACTGCCGGTGGCTATGGCTACACCTTC CSATGTAGGYGYTF - TRBJ1-2 - TRBV20-1
TGTGCCACCAGCAGACTAGTTTCCATGAGGACCGGGGAGCTGTTTTTT CATSRLVSMRTGELFF - TRBJ2-2 few TRBV15
TGTGCCAGTGGGACTGAAGGGAAGGGGGAGCAGTTCTTC CASGTEGKGEQFF - TRBJ2-1 many TRBV12-3/TRBV12-4
TGTGCCAGCAGCCTTTCAGTCTTCACAGGGGGTGATTCACCCCTCCACTTT CASSLSVFTGGDSPLHF TRBD1 TRBJ1-6 few TRBV3-1
TGTGCCAGCAGCCCACAGGCGGGAGTAGTGCACAATGAGCAGTTCTTC CASSPQAGVVHNEQFF TRBD2 TRBJ2-1 many TRBV3-1
TGCAGTGCGTATACACAGGGGGTTAATTCACCCCTCCACTTT CSAYTQGVNSPLHF TRBD1 TRBJ1-6 - TRBV20-1
TGTGCCAGCTCGCAGACCCGGGGACTGTCTTTCTTT CASSQTRGLSFF - TRBJ1-1 many TRBV18
TGTGCCAGCAGCTTGGTTGGTCTAGCGGAAGAGACCCAGTACTTC CASSLVGLAEETQYF TRBD2 TRBJ2-5 - TRBV5-6
TGTGCCAGCAGTTTTTTCCGCGGGGGGAATTCACCCCTCCACTTT CASSFFRGGNSPLHF - TRBJ1-6 - TRBV28
TGTGCCAGCAGCTCGTCCGGGACAGGGTCCTACGAGCAGTACTTC CASSSSGTGSYEQYF TRBD1 TRBJ2-7 - TRBV5-5
TGTGCCAGCAGCTCAACGATCACAGGGGGTAGGGTGTATTTT CASSSTITGGRVYF TRBD1 TRBJ2-3 - TRBV11-2
TGCAGTGCTAGAGTTTGGATGAACACTGAAGCTTTCTTT CSARVWMNTEAFF - TRBJ1-1 many TRBV20-1
TGTGCCAGCGGGGACAGGGTTCAGCCCCAGCATTTT CASGDRVQPQHF TRBD1 TRBJ1-5 many TRBV6-1
TGTGCCAGCAGACCCGGGACTATCCCTATGAACCAAGAGACCCAGTACTTC CASRPGTIPMNQETQYF TRBD2 TRBJ2-5 few TRBV2
TGTGCCAGCAGCTCGGGGGGCCTGCCATTAGGCTACACCTTC CASSSGGLPLGYTF - TRBJ1-2 - TRBV5-5
TGTGCCAGCAGCTTAGATCCGGCGGCCGGGGAGCTGTTTTTT CASSLDPAAGELFF - TRBJ2-2 many TRBV7-2
TGCAGTGCTACGAGCGGGTTCCATTACAATGAGCAGTTCTTC CSATSGFHYNEQFF - TRBJ2-1 many TRBV20-1
TGTGCCATCAGTGAGGAACAGGGTTTCGATGAGCAGTTCTTC CAISEEQGFDEQFF - TRBJ2-1 many TRBV10-3
TGTGCCATCAACACTCGAGAATGGACTAGCGGGAGCACAGATACGCAGTATTTT CAINTREWTSGSTDTQYF TRBD2 TRBJ2-3 - TRBV10-3
TGTGCCAGCTCACCAGAGGGATGGGGGACTGAAGCTTTCTTT CASSPEGWGTEAFF - TRBJ1-1 - TRBV18
TGCAGTGCTAGAAAACCGGGACAGAGATACAACGAGCAGTACTTC CSARKPGQRYNEQYF TRBD1 TRBJ2-7 many TRBV20-1
TGTGCCAGCAGTTTAACTGGCAGTCTATATGGCTACACCTTC CASSLTGSLYGYTF - TRBJ1-2 many TRBV28
TGTGCCAGCAGCTTAGCGCGGACTAGCGGAGGGATCACAGATACGCAGTATTTT CASSLARTSGGITDTQYF TRBD2 TRBJ2-3 many TRBV7-8
TGTGCCAGCAGCCCTATACTAGCGAGACAAGAGACCCAGTACTTC CASSPILARQETQYF TRBD2 TRBJ2-5 many TRBV11-2
TGTGCCAGCAGTTACGGGTCGGAAGCCACAGATACGCAGTATTTT CASSYGSEATDTQYF - TRBJ2-3 few TRBV6-6